Listed here is a single T cell receptor (beta chain). The junction had 2 bases not matched to a gene; V was cut back by 4 bases and J by 4 bases. CDR3 length: 15 residues. Germline CDR1 SGHRS, CDR2 YFSETQ. The sample comes from a study of blood T cell repertoires in COVID-19. Study context: Both acute and convalescent COVID-19 samples were obtained from the United States, Italy and Spain.

Generated by immunoSEQ multiplex PCR, the TCRdb table keeps only in-frame clones and is missing some. The sample lists about 54,000 clones, around 87% seen once, with 7% to 9.5% in the top ten. This clonotype was sampled from a middle-aged man with active COVID-19. Source material: peripheral blood. This sequence joins TRBV5-1 and TRBJ2-4; 13 positions match TRBD2. CDR3 protein: CASSTGLAGKNIQYF. In nucleotides, the CDR3 is TGCGCCAGCAGCACGGGACTAGCGGGGAAAAACATTCAGTACTTC.